One and the same sample provided the 27 T cell receptor beta chains below, sequenced in a study of blood T cells in healthy people across ages. A sample-barcoded 5' primer and a J-beta primer mix were used in a second PCR of about 7 to 12 cycles. From the 5' RACE reads, TCRdb called clonotypes with MiXCR, one entry per CDR3 protein. The sample includes about 700,000 distinct CDR3 sequences, about 30% of them seen just once. Material: blood. These receptors all stem from a woman of 80 years or more in good health.

This clonotype was observed at least ten times. J is TRBJ1-2 and V is TRBV5-1; no clear D. V dropped 4 bases and J dropped 0 bases, with 10 bases sitting between them. Germline lookup yields CDR1 SGHRS and CDR2 YFSETQ. The CDR3 contains 14 residues. CDR3 bases: TGCGCCAGCAGCAAAGACGCTGCTAACTATGGCTACACCTTC. This gives the protein CASSKDAANYGYTF.

V usage is TRBV5-1 and J usage is TRBJ2-7; TRBD2 matches at 9 bases. The CDR3 consists of 17 residues. Germline CDR1 reads SGHRS; CDR2 reads YFSETQ. The V and J ends lost 0 bases and 4 bases, in that order; junction bases with no gene match: 11. The CDR3 region is CASSLAASGGRVYEQYF. DNA of the CDR3: TGCGCCAGCAGCTTGGCCGCCAGCGGGGGGCGAGTTTACGAGCAGTACTTC.

Only a few counts were recorded for this clonotype. The V call is TRBV5-6, the J call TRBJ1-1; D is unresolved. This CDR3 has 15 residues. CDR1 is SGHDT and CDR2 is YYEEEE in the germline V gene. The V and J ends lost 4 bases and 3 bases respectively, with 16 bases between them. The CDR3 region is CASSTAGYRDTEAFF. The CDR3 region has the DNA TGTGCCAGCAGCACCGCGGGGTATAGGGACACTGAAGCTTTCTTT. The whole variable domain, filled in from reference TRBV5-6 and TRBJ1-1, reads DAGVTQSPTHLIKTRGQQVTLRCSPKSGHDTVSWYQQALGQGPQFIFQYYEEEERQRGNFPDRFSGHQFPNYSSELNVNALLLGDSALYLCASSTAGYRDTEAFFGQGTRLTVV.

The gene calls are TRBV6-1 and TRBJ1-1; D is possibly TRBD1 (5 bases). The CDR3 is 20 residues long. Trimming removed 2 bases from V and 0 bases from J, with 25 bases in between. Germline values: CDR1 MNHNS, CDR2 SASEGT. Written as DNA, the CDR3 is TGTGCCAGCAGTGAAATGGCGATGGGGGATCCTATTTGGGTGAACACTGAAGCTTTCTTT. The encoded protein is CASSEMAMGDPIWVNTEAFF.

This clonotype was observed a handful of times. The genes are TRBV5-1 and TRBJ1-6, with D unresolved. CDR3 length equals 13 residues. Between the trimmed V and J ends, which lost 2 bases and 10 bases, there was a span of 10 bases. CDR1 and CDR2 from the germline V gene are SGHRS and YFSETQ. CDR3 sequence (DNA): TGCGCCAGCAGCTTTGCAATAGACTCACCCCTCCACTTT. As protein: CASSFAIDSPLHF.

This clonotype was recorded many times. V is TRBV6-6 and J is TRBJ2-1; possible D gene TRBD2, 6 bases. CDR1 is MNHNY, CDR2 SVGAGI, per germline (reference sequence). V lost 5 bases and J 4 bases, leaving 12 bases between the germline ends. The CDR3 is made up of 14 amino acids. DNA for the CDR3: TGTGCCAGCAGTCCCGGGACTCTTTACAATGAGCAGTTCTTC. It translates to CASSPGTLYNEQFF.

For this clonotype: This may stem from a read error, because a much larger clone lies one nucleotide away. The J gene is TRBJ2-1, the V gene TRBV27; the match to TRBD1 covers 9 bases. Germline values: CDR1 MNHEY, CDR2 SMNVEV (reference sequence). CDR3 length: 15 amino acids. The CDR3 sequence: CASSSLTGGVNGQFF. The CDR3 DNA reads TGTGCCAGCAGTTCCCTGACAGGGGGTGTGAATGGGCAGTTCTTC.

This chain uses TRBV6-1 with TRBJ1-2, with 8 nucleotides matching TRBD1. This CDR3 spans 17 amino acids. The ends lost 3 bases at V and 4 bases at J; junction bases unmatched: 13. From germline, CDR1 is MNHNS and CDR2 SASEGT. CDR3 sequence: CASSETLPGQAVYGYTF. The CDR3 region has the DNA TGTGCCAGCAGTGAGACACTCCCGGGACAGGCCGTCTATGGCTACACCTTC.

The gene calls are TRBV2 and TRBJ2-5, with TRBD2 identical over 10 bases. The germline V gene encodes CDR1 SNHLY and CDR2 FYNNEI. This CDR3 is built from 15 residues. Trimming took 9 bases from V and 11 from J; bases not matched to a gene: 18. This CDR3 is CASMPGTSEYNEQYF. CDR3 coding DNA: TGTGCCAGTATGCCTGGGACTAGCGAGTACAATGAGCAGTACTTC.

This clonotype has a handful of counts. This chain uses TRBV9 with TRBJ2-1; 16 bases fit TRBD2. Germline-derived CDR1 and CDR2 are SGDLS and YYNGEE. The CDR3 consists of 17 residues. V was clipped by 4 bases and J by 4 bases; unmatched bases: 5. This chain's CDR3 is CASSKGLAGGGYNEQFF. The DNA of the CDR3 is TGTGCCAGCAGCAAGGGACTAGCGGGGGGGGGATACAATGAGCAGTTCTTC.

In this sample, this clonotype turned up many times. This rearrangement joins TRBV3-1 to TRBJ1-1; 9 positions agree with TRBD1. The V segment lost 4 bases and the J segment 11 bases; nucleotides outside the gene matches: 2. Looked up from germline, CDR1 is LGHDT and CDR2 is YNNKEL (reference sequence). The CDR3 extends over 11 amino acids. The CDR3 is CASSLGTGAFF. CDR3 nucleotide sequence: TGTGCCAGCAGCCTCGGGACAGGGGCTTTCTTT.

This clonotype has a count of ten or more. The chain has TRBV5-1 and TRBJ1-2; D is undetermined. Trimming took off 4 bases at V and 7 bases at J, with 20 bases between the two ends. CDR3 size: 15 residues. Germline CDR1 reads SGHRS; CDR2 reads YFSETQ. CDR3 sequence: CASSRTRQDAGGYTF. CDR3 in DNA: TGCGCCAGCAGCCGTACGAGACAAGACGCGGGTGGCTACACCTTC.

V gene TRBV5-1 combines with J gene TRBJ2-1, with 9 bases matching TRBD2. The CDR3 loop spans 16 amino acids. V shed 0 bases and J 8 bases; nucleotides not matched to a gene: 9. Germline assignment: CDR1 SGHRS and CDR2 YFSETQ. Here the CDR3 reads CASSLEVRGGPDEQFF. CDR3 DNA: TGCGCCAGCAGCTTGGAGGTGCGGGGGGGCCCGGATGAGCAGTTCTTC.

This clonotype was picked up many times. The rearrangement uses TRBV6-5 and TRBJ2-7; the D is unclear. The germline gives CDR1 MNHEY, CDR2 SVGAGI. This CDR3 contains 13 residues. The V and J ends lost 4 bases and 6 bases respectively, with 13 bases between them. The DNA for the CDR3 is TGTGCCAGCAGTTTCTCCCGTCTCGGCGAGCAGTACTTC. Protein product: CASSFSRLGEQYF.

This clonotype was observed a few times. The CDR3 protein is CASTRGGPPETQYF. CDR3 sequence (DNA): TGTGCCAGCACCCGGGGCGGGCCGCCAGAGACCCAGTACTTC. The chain joins TRBV12-3 or TRBV12-4 to TRBJ2-5; D is perhaps TRBD1 or TRBD2 (5 bases each). The germline V and J ends were trimmed by 7 bases and 4 bases, with 16 bases remaining between them. This CDR3 has 14 residues.

The chain employs TRBV5-1 and TRBJ2-2; no reliable D call. Germline V gene data show CDR1 as SGHRS and CDR2 as YFSETQ. The CDR3 is 16 amino acids. V dropped 4 bases and J dropped 4 bases, with 17 bases sitting between them. The CDR3, as DNA: TGCGCCAGCAGCCCTCGGTCCTCATCGGGCACCGGGGAGCTGTTTTTT. Protein sequence: CASSPRSSSGTGELFF.

This chain links TRBV20-1 with TRBJ2-3, with TRBD2 identical over 7 bases. Germline loops: CDR1 DFQATT, CDR2 SNEGSKA (reference sequence). The V segment lost 5 bases and the J segment 6 bases; nucleotides outside the gene matches: 14. The CDR3 spans 15 residues. The CDR3 nucleotides read TGCAGTGCTCCGGCCGGGCCGGGGGGTCGCGATACGCAGTATTTT. Its protein is CSAPAGPGGRDTQYF.

This clonotype has ten or more counts. V usage is TRBV5-6 and J usage is TRBJ1-6; 9 bases are shared with TRBD1. Germline V lookup: CDR1 SGHDT, CDR2 YYEEEE. The CDR3 contains 14 residues. V shed 3 bases and J 7 bases; nucleotides not matched to a gene: 2. In DNA form, the CDR3 reads TGTGCCAGCAGCTGGGGACAGGGAAATTCACCCCTCCACTTT. Translating gives CASSWGQGNSPLHF.

The chain's CDR3 is CASSRQGGGDTQYF. In DNA, the CDR3 is TGTGCCAGCAGCCGACAGGGTGGGGGAGATACGCAGTATTTT. The chain links TRBV9 to TRBJ2-3, with 7 bases fitting TRBD1. The length of the CDR3 is 14 residues. Germline V gene sequence: CDR1 SGDLS, CDR2 YYNGEE. J lost 5 bases, V lost 4 bases, and 7 bases had no gene match.

This clonotype was seen repeatedly, ten times or more. The genes are TRBV7-2 and TRBJ2-2; unclear D gene. V lost 5 bases to trimming and J lost 4 bases, with 17 bases between them. Germline CDR1 is SGHTA and CDR2 is FQGNSA. The CDR3 contains 16 residues. CDR3 coding DNA: TGTGCCAGCAGCCTGGACCGAATCGTAGGCACCGGGGAGCTGTTTTTT. This translates into CASSLDRIVGTGELFF.

This clonotype was found many times. The chain joins TRBV7-2 to TRBJ2-5, with D uncertain. Deletions cut 3 bases from V and 5 bases from J, with 7 bases between. CDR3 length equals 12 residues. CDR1 and CDR2 (germline): SGHTA, FQGNSA. In DNA, the CDR3 is TGTGCCAGCAGCTTGTTCAGGGAGACCCAGTACTTC. The encoded protein is CASSLFRETQYF.

The chain carries TRBV15 and TRBJ2-5, with D unresolved. The CDR3 totals 14 residues. The V gene lost 3 bases and the J gene lost 5 bases, with 13 bases spanning the gap. Germline CDR1 LNHNV, CDR2 YYDKDF (reference sequence). The CDR3 DNA follows: TGTGCCACCAGCAGCTCAGGAGTGAGGGAGACCCAGTACTTC. Translation: CATSSSGVRETQYF. Complete variable domain (other parts from reference TRBV15 and TRBJ2-5): DAMVIQNPRYQVTQFGKPVTLSCSQTLNHNVMYWYQQKSSQAPKLLFHYYDKDFNNEADTPDNFQSRRPNTSFCFLDIRSPGLGDTAMYLCATSSSGVRETQYFGPGTRLLVL.

The chain combines TRBV14 with TRBJ2-3; D possibly corresponds to TRBD1 (5 bases). The germline gives CDR1 SGHDN, CDR2 FVKESK. This CDR3 is 17 amino acids long. With 4 bases removed from V and 4 bases from J, the gap between germline ends came to 21 bases. CDR3 amino acids: CASSRGLGHGIADTQYF. The CDR3, as DNA: TGTGCCAGCAGCCGAGGTCTTGGACACGGCATCGCAGATACGCAGTATTTT. Complete variable domain (other parts from reference TRBV14 and TRBJ2-3): EAGVTQFPSHSVIEKGQTVTLRCDPISGHDNLYWYRRVMGKEIKFLLHFVKESKQDESGMPNNRFLAERTGGTYSTLKVQPAELEDSGVYFCASSRGLGHGIADTQYFGPGTRLTVL.

This clonotype was picked up many times. This chain connects TRBV12-3 or TRBV12-4 to TRBJ2-7; 9 nucleotides agree with TRBD1. Trimming cost V 3 bases and J 6 bases; bases outside gene matches: 6. The CDR3 covers 14 residues. The CDR3 sequence: CASSLRTGETEQYF. CDR3 nucleotides: TGTGCCAGCAGTTTGCGGACAGGGGAGACCGAGCAGTACTTC.

As concerns this clonotype: Possible read error: a much larger clone is one base away. The rearrangement links TRBV28 to TRBJ2-7, with TRBD1 identical over 8 bases. With V trimmed by 5 bases and J by 7 bases, 10 bases remained unmatched. Per germline, CDR1 MDHEN and CDR2 SYDVKM. The CDR3 contains 14 residues. The DNA of the CDR3 is TGTGCCAGCAGTGCCCTGGACAGGGACAATGAGCAGTACTTC. Its translation: CASSALDRDNEQYF.

Comment on this clonotype: This may be a read error: a much more frequent sequence differs by one nucleotide. The rearrangement joins TRBV28 to TRBJ1-2, with D tentatively TRBD1 (5 bases). V gave up 5 bases and J gave up 2 bases, with 9 bases separating them. This CDR3 has 13 residues. Germline V CDR1 and CDR2: MDHEN, SYDVKM. The CDR3 DNA is TGTGCCAGCAGTGCCGGGGGAAACTATGGCTACACCTTC. It yields the protein CASSAGGNYGYTF.

This clonotype was detected many times. The rearrangement joins TRBV20-1 to TRBJ2-1; perhaps TRBD1 as D (6 bases). CDR1 DFQATT and CDR2 SNEGSKA come from the germline V gene (reference sequence). The CDR3 runs 15 residues. The V and J ends lost 4 bases and 1 base respectively, with 14 bases between them. CDR3 protein: CSAINRAKSYNEQFF. DNA of the CDR3: TGCAGTGCTATCAACAGGGCAAAATCCTACAATGAGCAGTTCTTC.